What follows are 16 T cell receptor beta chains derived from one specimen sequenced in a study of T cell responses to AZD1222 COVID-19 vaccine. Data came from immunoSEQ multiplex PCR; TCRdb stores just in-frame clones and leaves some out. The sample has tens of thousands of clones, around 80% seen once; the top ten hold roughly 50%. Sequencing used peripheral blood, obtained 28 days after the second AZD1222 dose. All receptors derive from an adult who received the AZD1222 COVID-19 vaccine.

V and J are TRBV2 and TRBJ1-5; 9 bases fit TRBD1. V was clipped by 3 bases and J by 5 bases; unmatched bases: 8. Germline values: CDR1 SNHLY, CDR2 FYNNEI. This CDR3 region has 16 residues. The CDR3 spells CASSDARTGVDQPQHF. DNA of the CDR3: TGTGCCAGCAGTGATGCCCGGACAGGGGTGGATCAGCCCCAGCATTTT. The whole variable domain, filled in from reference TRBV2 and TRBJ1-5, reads EPEVTQTPSHQVTQMGQEVILRCVPISNHLYFYWYRQILGQKVEFLVSFYNNEISEKSEIFDDQFSVERPDGSNFTLKIRSTKLEDSAMYFCASSDARTGVDQPQHFGDGTRLSIL.

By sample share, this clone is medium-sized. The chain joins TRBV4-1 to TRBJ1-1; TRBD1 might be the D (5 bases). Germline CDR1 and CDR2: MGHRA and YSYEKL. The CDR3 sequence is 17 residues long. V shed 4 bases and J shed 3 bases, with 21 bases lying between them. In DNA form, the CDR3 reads TGCGCCAGCAGCCCCGTCGGGGACTTGGTACGGGACACTGAAGCTTTCTTT. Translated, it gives CASSPVGDLVRDTEAFF.

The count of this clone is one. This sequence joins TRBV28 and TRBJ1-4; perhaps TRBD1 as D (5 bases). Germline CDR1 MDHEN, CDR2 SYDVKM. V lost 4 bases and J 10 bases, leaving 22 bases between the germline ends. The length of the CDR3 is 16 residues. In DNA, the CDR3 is TGTGCCAGCAGTTCATCAGCCGGGACCTACGGCGGAAAACTGTTTTTT. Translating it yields CASSSSAGTYGGKLFF.

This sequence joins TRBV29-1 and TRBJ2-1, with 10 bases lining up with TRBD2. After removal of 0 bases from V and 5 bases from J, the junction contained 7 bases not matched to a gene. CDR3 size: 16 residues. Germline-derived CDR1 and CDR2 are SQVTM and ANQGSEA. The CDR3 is CSVEDGGLAENNEQFF. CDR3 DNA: TGCAGCGTTGAAGACGGAGGACTAGCGGAGAACAATGAGCAGTTCTTC.

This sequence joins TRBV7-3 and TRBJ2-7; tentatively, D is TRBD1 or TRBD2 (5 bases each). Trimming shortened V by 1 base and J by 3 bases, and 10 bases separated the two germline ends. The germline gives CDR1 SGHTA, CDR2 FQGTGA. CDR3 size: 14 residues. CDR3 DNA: TGTGCCAGCAGCTTAAGGGACCCAAGCTACGAGCAGTACTTC. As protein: CASSLRDPSYEQYF.

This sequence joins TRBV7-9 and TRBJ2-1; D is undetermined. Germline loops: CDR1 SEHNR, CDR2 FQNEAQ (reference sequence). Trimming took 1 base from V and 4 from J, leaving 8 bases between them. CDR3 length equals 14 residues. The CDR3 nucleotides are TGTGCCAGCAGCTTAGGTGTAGGTTACAATGAGCAGTTCTTC. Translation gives CASSLGVGYNEQFF.

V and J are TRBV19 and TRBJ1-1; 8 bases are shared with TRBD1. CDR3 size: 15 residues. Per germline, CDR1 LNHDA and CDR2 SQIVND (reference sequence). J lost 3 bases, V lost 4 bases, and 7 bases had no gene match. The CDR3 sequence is CASSKAGGMDTEAFF. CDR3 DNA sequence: TGTGCCAGTAGTAAAGCAGGGGGCATGGACACTGAAGCTTTCTTT.

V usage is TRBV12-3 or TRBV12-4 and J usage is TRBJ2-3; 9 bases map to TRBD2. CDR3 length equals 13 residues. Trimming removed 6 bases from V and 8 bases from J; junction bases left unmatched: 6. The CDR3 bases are TGTGCCAGCAGCCGGCGGGGGGGCGGTACGCAGTATTTT. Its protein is CASSRRGGGTQYF.

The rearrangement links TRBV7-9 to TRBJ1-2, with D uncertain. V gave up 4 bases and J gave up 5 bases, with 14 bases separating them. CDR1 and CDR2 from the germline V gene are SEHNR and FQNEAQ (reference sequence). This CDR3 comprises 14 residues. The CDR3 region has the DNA TGTGCCAGCAGCTCCGATCTACCGATTTATGGCTACACCTTC. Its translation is CASSSDLPIYGYTF.

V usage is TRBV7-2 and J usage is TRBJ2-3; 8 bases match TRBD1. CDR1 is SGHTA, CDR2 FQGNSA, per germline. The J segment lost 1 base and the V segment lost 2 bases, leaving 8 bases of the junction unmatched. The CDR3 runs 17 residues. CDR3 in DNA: TGTGCCAGCAGCTTAAGGGGCCGGACAGGGCGCACAGATACGCAGTATTTT. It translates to CASSLRGRTGRTDTQYF.

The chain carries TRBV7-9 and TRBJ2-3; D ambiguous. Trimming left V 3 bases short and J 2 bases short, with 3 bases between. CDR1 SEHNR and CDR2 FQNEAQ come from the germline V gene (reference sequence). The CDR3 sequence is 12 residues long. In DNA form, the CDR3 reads TGTGCCAGCAGCTTCGACACAGATACGCAGTATTTT. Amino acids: CASSFDTDTQYF.

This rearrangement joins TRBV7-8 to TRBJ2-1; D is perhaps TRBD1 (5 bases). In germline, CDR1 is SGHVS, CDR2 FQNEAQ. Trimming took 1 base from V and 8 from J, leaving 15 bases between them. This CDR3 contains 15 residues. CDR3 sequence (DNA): TGTGCCAGCAGCTTAGAGGACAACCCTTGGGATGAGCAGTTCTTC. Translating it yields CASSLEDNPWDEQFF.

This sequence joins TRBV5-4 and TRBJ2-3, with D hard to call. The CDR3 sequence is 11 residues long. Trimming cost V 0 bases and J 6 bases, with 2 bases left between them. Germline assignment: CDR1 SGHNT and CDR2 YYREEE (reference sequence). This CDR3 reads CASSLDDTQYF. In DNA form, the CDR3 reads TGTGCCAGCAGCTTGGATGATACGCAGTATTTT.

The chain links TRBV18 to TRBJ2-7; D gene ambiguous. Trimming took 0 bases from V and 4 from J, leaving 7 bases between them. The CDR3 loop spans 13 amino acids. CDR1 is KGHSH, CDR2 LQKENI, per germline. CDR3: CASSPPHGYEQYF. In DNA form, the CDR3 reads TGTGCCAGCTCACCACCGCACGGGTACGAGCAGTACTTC.

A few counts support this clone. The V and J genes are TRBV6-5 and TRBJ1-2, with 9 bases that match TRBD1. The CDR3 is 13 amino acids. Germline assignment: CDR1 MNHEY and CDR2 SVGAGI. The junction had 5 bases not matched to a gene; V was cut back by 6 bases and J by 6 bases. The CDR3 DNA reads TGTGCCAGCAGGGACAGGGGAACTCATGGCTACACCTTC. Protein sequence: CASRDRGTHGYTF.

CDR3 region: CASSPPLMNTEAFF. The CDR3 DNA reads as TGTGCCAGCTCACCACCACTGATGAACACTGAAGCTTTCTTT. V gene TRBV18 combines with J gene TRBJ1-1, with D unclear. The V end lost 0 bases, the J end lost 0 bases, and 5 bases lay between the germline ends. The CDR3 sequence is 14 residues long. Germline lookup yields CDR1 KGHSH and CDR2 LQKENI.